Reported below is one T cell receptor (beta chain). The record originates from a study of control samples from healthy donors and cancer patients. Assay used: immunoSEQ multiplex PCR; TCRdb lists only in-frame clones, some missing. The sample shows some 120,000 clones, around 87% of them seen only once. CDR1 and CDR2 (germline): SGHTA, FQGNSA. This CDR3 comprises 16 residues. The V end lost 5 bases, the J end lost 2 bases, and 17 bases lay between the germline ends. V is TRBV7-2 and J is TRBJ2-3; TRBD1 might be the D (6 bases). Sequencing was done on a sample of blood. The sequence was obtained from a man in his 60s in good health. CDR3 sequence reads: CASSLGGRTATDTQYF. DNA for the CDR3: TGTGCCAGCAGCCTTGGGGGTAGGACAGCCACAGATACGCAGTATTTT. Full variable domain (outside the CDR3, taken from reference TRBV7-2 and TRBJ2-3): GAGVSQSPSNKVTEKGKDVELRCDPISGHTALYWYRQSLGQGLEFLIYFQGNSAPDKSGLPSDRFSAERTGGSVSTLTIQRTQQEDSAVYLCASSLGGRTATDTQYFGPGTRLTVL.